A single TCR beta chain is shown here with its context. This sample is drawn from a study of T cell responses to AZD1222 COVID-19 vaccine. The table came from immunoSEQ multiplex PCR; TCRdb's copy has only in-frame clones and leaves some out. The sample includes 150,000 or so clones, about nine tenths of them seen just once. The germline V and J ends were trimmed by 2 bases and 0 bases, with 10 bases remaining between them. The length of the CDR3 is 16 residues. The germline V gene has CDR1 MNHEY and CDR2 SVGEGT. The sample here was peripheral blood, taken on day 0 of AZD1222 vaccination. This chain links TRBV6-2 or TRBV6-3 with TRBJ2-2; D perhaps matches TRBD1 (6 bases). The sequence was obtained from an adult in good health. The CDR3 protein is CASSYGPGANTGELFF. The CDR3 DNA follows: TGTGCCAGCAGTTACGGGCCAGGGGCGAACACCGGGGAGCTGTTTTTT.